This T cell receptor (beta chain) was recovered during a study of T cell responses to AZD1222 COVID-19 vaccine. The repertoire was sequenced with immunoSEQ multiplex PCR; TCRdb's copy has only in-frame clones and lacks some. This table holds roughly 150,000 clones, about 91% found once. Study observations and caveats: Spike-specific TCRs gained breadth and depth after people received two AZD1222 doses. The sample set comprised mostly white British donors with more females, and clonal diversity was possibly underestimated. Nearly half of the spike-specific TCRs reportedly recognize variant regions that carry no mutations.

Worth noting for this clone: The antigen is undetermined.

The germline V gene encodes CDR1 SGHTA and CDR2 FQGNSA. This CDR3 contains 15 residues. V was pared by 4 bases and J by 0 bases, with 7 bases between. The receptor was isolated from an adult who received the AZD1222 COVID-19 vaccine. The material sequenced was peripheral blood, taken 28 days after the second AZD1222 dose. The chain combines TRBV7-2 with TRBJ2-6; no firm D call. The CDR3 region has the DNA TGTGCCAGCAGCTCTAAATACTCTGGGGCCAACGTCCTGACTTTC. This codes for CASSSKYSGANVLTF.